The clone carrying this T cell receptor beta chain was counted many times. The data were obtained in a study of immune heterogeneity within non-small cell lung tumors. Using 32 V and 13 J primers, multiplex PCR amplified TCR beta CDR3. MiXCR, applied by TCRdb to the multiplex PCR reads, yields one record per CDR3 protein. The data hold fewer than 13,000 distinct CDR3 sequences, with roughly 27% observed a single time. The authors used 550 to 750 ng of bulk tumor genomic DNA per sample as template. Several far-apart biopsies were taken per primary tumor during surgery. The patients were newly diagnosed with non-small cell lung cancer, had not been treated, and had curative surgery. The origin of this receptor is a man in his fifties or sixties with non-small cell lung cancer. The sample was lung tumor tissue.

CDR3 nucleotide sequence: TGTGCCAGCACACCGGGACAGGGTTCGAGAGGCTACACCTTC. This codes for CASTPGQGSRGYTF. This chain connects TRBV28 to TRBJ1-2, with 9 bases fitting TRBD1. This CDR3 is 14 amino acids long. Germline CDR1 and CDR2: MDHEN and SYDVKM. V shed 7 bases and J 8 bases; nucleotides not matched to a gene: 11.